A selection of T cell receptor beta chains follows, all from one sample in a study of beta chain features in type 1 diabetes. The data were produced by immunoSEQ multiplex PCR, yet TCRdb's version contains in-frame clones alone and is incomplete. The sample holds some 640,000 clones, around 15% seen once. Sample: naive CD4+ T cells from blood. These TCRs come from a man between 18 and 29 years old with type 1 diabetes. Each CDR3 is given with its conserved first and last residue. D genes are given only for firm matches. The size of a clone is reported for some rows only, either as once, few or many, or as a class for expanded clones.

D	length	J	V	size	DNA	CDR3
NA	12	TRBJ2-5	TRBV10-1	NA	TGCGCCAGCAGTGAGTTGTGGGAGACCCAGTACTTC	CASSELWETQYF
TRBD2	18	TRBJ2-5	TRBV7-6	NA	TGTGCCAGCAGCTTATGGAGCGGGGGGGTAGACCACCAAGAGACCCAGTACTTC	CASSLWSGGVDHQETQYF
NA	14	TRBJ2-7	TRBV30	few	TGTGCCTGGAGCTGGCGGATGAGCTCCTACGAGCAGTACTTC	CAWSWRMSSYEQYF
NA	13	TRBJ2-1	TRBV6-5	NA	TGTGCCAGCAGTTCACAGCAGGTGGGGGAGCAGTTCTTC	CASSSQQVGEQFF
TRBD1	14	TRBJ1-3	TRBV7-9	NA	TGTGCCAGCGGATTAGGACAGGGGTTGAACACCATATATTTT	CASGLGQGLNTIYF
TRBD2	15	TRBJ2-2	TRBV10-3	NA	TGTGCCATCAGCGAACTAGCGGGAGGAAACGGGGAGCTGTTTTTT	CAISELAGGNGELFF
NA	13	TRBJ1-1	TRBV6-5	few	TGTGCCTCATGGCGGTTAAAGGGCACTGAAGCTTTCTTT	CASWRLKGTEAFF
NA	13	TRBJ2-7	TRBV11-2	NA	TGTGCCAGCAGCTTAGAATCATCGGGGGAGCAGTACTTC	CASSLESSGEQYF
NA	16	TRBJ2-6	TRBV4-2	NA	TGTGCCAGCAGCATACAGAGTCGCTCTGGGGCCAACGTCCTGACTTTC	CASSIQSRSGANVLTF
NA	13	TRBJ1-2	TRBV5-4	NA	TGTGCCAGCAGCTTGTTAGTGGGGGATGGCTACACCTTC	CASSLLVGDGYTF
NA	15	TRBJ1-5	TRBV27	few	TGTGCCAGCAGTGTCGGACTCTATAGCAATCAGCCCCAGCATTTT	CASSVGLYSNQPQHF